The count of the clone carrying this TCR beta chain is one. Cohort assignment relied on participant-reported clinical history. J lost 1 base, V lost 6 bases, and 4 bases had no gene match. Germline CDR1 is LNHDA and CDR2 is SQIVND (reference sequence). This CDR3 has 14 amino acids. These data belong to a study of blood T cell repertoires in COVID-19. Study at large: Both acute and convalescent COVID-19 samples were obtained from the United States, Italy and Spain.

Methods used by the authors: Reference gene primer amplification gave estimated nucleated cell counts. Sequenced by immunoSEQ multiplex PCR; TCRdb stores in-frame clones only, minus some. V and J calls and clone size come straight from that table; D and trimming were deduced from the DNA. Of approximately 340,000 clones in the sample, about nine tenths were seen once. The V gene is TRBV19, the J gene TRBJ1-1, with 8 bases matching TRBD1. What was sequenced was PBMCs or T cells enriched from blood (not recorded which). The sequence was obtained from a woman between 40 and 50 years old who had been exposed to COVID-19. The CDR3 is CASSLDRANTEAFF. The DNA of the CDR3 is TGTGCCAGTAGCCTGGACAGGGCGAACACTGAAGCTTTCTTT. Together with reference TRBV19 and TRBJ1-1, the CDR3 gives the full variable domain: DGGITQSPKYLFRKEGQNVTLSCEQNLNHDAMYWYRQDPGQGLRLIYYSQIVNDFQKGDIAEGYSVSREKKESFPLTVTSAQKNPTAFYLCASSLDRANTEAFFGQGTRLTVV.